This T cell receptor (beta chain) was identified during a study of sequential checkpoint blockade in melanoma. Looking at the study overall: After both sequences, patients received maintenance nivolumab. TCRβ was sequenced from DNA of 91 pretreatment tumors. Study conclusions and caveats: T-cell fraction and clonality followed PD-L1 and CD8+ counts, not mutational load. Pretreatment TIL clonality tracked with response in the nivolumab-first arm.

Noted treatment: randomized to nivolumab then ipilimumab (arm A) or the reverse (arm B). CDR1 SGHNT and CDR2 YENEEA come from the germline V gene. The V end lost 7 bases, the J end lost 6 bases, and 15 bases lay between the germline ends. The CDR3 contains 14 residues. This clone is medium-sized in the sample. Its cognate antigen is unknown. TCRdb's copy holds only in-frame clones and misses some; the assay was immunoSEQ multiplex PCR. The data contain thousands of clones, 20% to 25% of them singletons. This TCR derives from a human donor with melanoma. This chain connects TRBV11-3 to TRBJ2-2; the D gene is possibly TRBD2 (6 bases). This sample comprised tumor tissue (inferred from file names), obtained from a patient given nivolumab and ipilimumab in sequence. The CDR3 here is CASTPQEGAGELFF. The CDR3 nucleotides are TGTGCCAGCACCCCGCAGGAGGGCGCCGGGGAGCTGTTTTTT.